This TCR beta chain originates from a study of regulatory T cells in long-lasting Graves disease. Whole-study results and caveats: Those with persistent disease had in common more public clonotypes (about 3,000) than new patients (roughly 970).

TCR beta libraries were built with iRepertoire HTBI primers and Arm-PCR of CDR3 regions. Original analysis: Some 57 TRBV and roughly 15 TRBJ segments were identified across samples. TCRdb reanalysed the multiplex PCR reads using MiXCR and keeps one entry per CDR3 protein. TCRdb's processing, not the study's, gives the V and J calls here. Of some 420,000 distinct CDR3 sequences detected, 22% appear once; the ten largest clones hold 13%. This clonotype was seen repeatedly, ten times or more. Antigen specificity is unknown. Stated time point: persistent/refractory GD, antithyroid drugs over 5 years with positive TRAb. The TCR library used RNA extracted from PBMCs. The sample here was peripheral blood mononuclear cells (PBMCs), taken when the disease was refractory, from a patient treated with antithyroid drugs. This TCR derives from a female donor with Graves disease.

In nucleotides, the CDR3 is TGTGCCTGGACTTCAGGGGACGAGACCCAGTACTTC. Protein product: CAWTSGDETQYF. The chain couples TRBV30 to TRBJ2-5; possible D gene TRBD1, 6 bases. There are 12 residues in the CDR3. Trimming stripped 4 bases from V and 5 bases from J, with 11 bases between. CDR1 is GTSNPN and CDR2 is SVGIG in the germline V gene (reference sequence).